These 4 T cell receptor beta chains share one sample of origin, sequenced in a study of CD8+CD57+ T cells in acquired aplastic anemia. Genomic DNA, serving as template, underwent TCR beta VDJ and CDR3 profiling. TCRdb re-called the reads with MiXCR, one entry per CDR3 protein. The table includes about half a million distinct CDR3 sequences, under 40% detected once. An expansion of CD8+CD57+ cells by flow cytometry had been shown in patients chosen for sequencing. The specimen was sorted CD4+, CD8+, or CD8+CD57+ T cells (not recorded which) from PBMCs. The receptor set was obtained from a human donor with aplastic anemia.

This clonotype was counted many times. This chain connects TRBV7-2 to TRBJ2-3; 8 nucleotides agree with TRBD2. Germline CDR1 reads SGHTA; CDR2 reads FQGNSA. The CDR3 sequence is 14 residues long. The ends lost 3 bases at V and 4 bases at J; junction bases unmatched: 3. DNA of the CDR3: TGTGCCAGCAGCTTTAACGGGGGGGCAGATACGCAGTATTTT. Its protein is CASSFNGGADTQYF.

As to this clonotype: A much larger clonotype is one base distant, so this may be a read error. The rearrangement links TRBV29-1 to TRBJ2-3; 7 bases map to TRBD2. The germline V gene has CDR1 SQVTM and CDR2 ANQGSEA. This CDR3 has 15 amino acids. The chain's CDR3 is CSVGRSGVGTGTQYF. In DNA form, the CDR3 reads TGCAGCGTTGGTCGGAGCGGGGTTGGCACAGGTACGCAGTATTTT.

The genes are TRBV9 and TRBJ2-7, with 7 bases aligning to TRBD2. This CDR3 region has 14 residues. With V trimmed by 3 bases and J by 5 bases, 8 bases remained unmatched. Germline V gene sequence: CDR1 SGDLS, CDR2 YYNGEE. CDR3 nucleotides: TGTGCCAGCAGCGGACCCCTGGGGGGGAACGAGCAGTACTTC. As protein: CASSGPLGGNEQYF. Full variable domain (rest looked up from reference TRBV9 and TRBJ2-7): DSGVTQTPKHLITATGQRVTLRCSPRSGDLSVYWYQQSLDQGLQFLIQYYNGEERAKGNILERFSAQQFPDLHSELNLSSLELGDSALYFCASSGPLGGNEQYFGPGTRLTVT.

This CDR3 is CASSRVGQGNSPLHF. CDR3 nucleotide sequence: TGTGCCAGCAGCCGGGTTGGACAGGGGAATTCACCCCTCCACTTT. This chain uses TRBV7-2 with TRBJ1-6; 9 nucleotides agree with TRBD1. Unmatched junction bases numbered 6, after V lost 5 bases and J lost 7 bases. There are 15 residues in the CDR3. Germline V gene data show CDR1 as SGHTA and CDR2 as FQGNSA. Drawing the rest from reference TRBV7-2 and TRBJ1-6, the complete variable domain is GAGVSQSPSNKVTEKGKDVELRCDPISGHTALYWYRQSLGQGLEFLIYFQGNSAPDKSGLPSDRFSAERTGGSVSTLTIQRTQQEDSAVYLCASSRVGQGNSPLHFGNGTRLTVT.